A selection of T cell receptor beta chains follows, all from one sample in a study of vaccination effects on CD4 cells after COVID-19. No antigen has been identified for these receptors. Clones were read by immunoSEQ multiplex PCR, and TCRdb kept only the in-frame ones, dropping some. This table has 57,000 or so clones, nearly 80% appearing once. Sample: CD4+ T cells from PBMCs cultured without peptide, taken after COVID-19 vaccination. These receptor sequences come from a human donor who received a COVID-19 vaccine. Both conserved end residues are part of each CDR3. Fields, in order: clone size, D gene, V gene, J gene, CDR3 protein, CDR3 DNA. D genes are given only for firm matches. Clone size is stated in some rows and not others, as once, few, many or a class when expanded.

size: few; D: .; V: TRBV12-5; J: TRBJ1-2; CDR3: CASGFPESYTF; DNA: TGTGCTAGTGGTTTTCCCGAGTCCTACACCTTC
size: .; D: TRBD2; V: TRBV7-2; J: TRBJ2-2; CDR3: CASSLSGGGATGELFF; DNA: TGTGCCAGCAGCTTGTCGGGCGGGGGGGCAACCGGGGAGCTGTTTTTT
size: once; D: TRBD2; V: TRBV10-3; J: TRBJ2-3; CDR3: CAISRLAGGGDTQYF; DNA: TGTGCCATCAGTCGACTAGCGGGAGGAGGCGATACGCAGTATTTT
size: medium-sized; D: .; V: TRBV2; J: TRBJ2-5; CDR3: CASSVPGTVKQGQYF; DNA: TGTGCCAGCAGTGTCCCGGGGACCGTAAAGCAAGGCCAGTACTTC
size: few; D: .; V: TRBV6-5; J: TRBJ1-2; CDR3: CASSWRGQPGGYTF; DNA: TGTGCCAGCAGTTGGCGAGGCCAGCCTGGGGGCTACACCTTC
size: few; D: .; V: TRBV12-3/TRBV12-4; J: TRBJ1-1; CDR3: CASSLARFTEAFF; DNA: TGTGCCAGCAGTTTAGCCAGGTTCACTGAAGCTTTCTTT
size: .; D: TRBD1; V: TRBV2; J: TRBJ1-5; CDR3: CASSGTGNNQPQHF; DNA: TGTGCCAGCAGTGGGACAGGCAACAATCAGCCCCAGCATTTT
size: .; D: .; V: TRBV21-1; J: TRBJ2-2; CDR3: CASSKPGTAPSVPGELFF; DNA: TGTGCCAGCAGCAAACCCGGGACAGCCCCATCGGTCCCCGGGGAGCTGTTTTTT
size: few; D: .; V: TRBV19; J: TRBJ2-5; CDR3: CASSMGQALETQYF; DNA: TGTGCCAGTAGTATGGGGCAGGCCCTGGAGACCCAGTACTTC
size: .; D: .; V: TRBV28; J: TRBJ2-4; CDR3: CASSIQGSGAKNIQYF; DNA: TGTGCCAGCAGTATACAGGGTTCGGGAGCCAAAAACATTCAGTACTTC
size: .; D: .; V: TRBV5-1; J: TRBJ1-1; CDR3: CASSRLDTNTEAFF; DNA: TGCGCCAGCAGTCGCCTAGACACGAACACTGAAGCTTTCTTT
size: .; D: TRBD1; V: TRBV5-6; J: TRBJ1-2; CDR3: CASSWRDRGVYGYTF; DNA: TGTGCCAGCAGCTGGAGGGACAGGGGGGTTTATGGCTACACCTTC
size: .; D: .; V: TRBV28; J: TRBJ1-2; CDR3: CASSSTPRVWNYGYTF; DNA: TGTGCCAGCAGTTCTACCCCCAGGGTCTGGAACTATGGCTACACCTTC
size: .; D: .; V: TRBV18; J: TRBJ2-4; CDR3: CASSPFGDNIQYF; DNA: TGTGCCAGCTCACCGTTCGGGGATAACATTCAGTACTTC
size: .; D: .; V: TRBV19; J: TRBJ1-2; CDR3: CASSRDHRAGDGYTF; DNA: TGTGCCAGTAGTAGGGACCATAGGGCGGGTGATGGCTACACCTTC
size: .; D: TRBD2; V: TRBV7-2; J: TRBJ2-3; CDR3: CASSFLAGGRDTQYF; DNA: TGTGCCAGCAGCTTCTTAGCGGGGGGGCGGGATACGCAGTATTTT
size: .; D: .; V: TRBV13; J: TRBJ1-1; CDR3: CASSLEGPAFF; DNA: TGTGCCAGCAGCTTAGAAGGGCCGGCTTTCTTT
size: few; D: .; V: TRBV19; J: TRBJ2-1; CDR3: CASSGRGYNEQFF; DNA: TGTGCCAGTAGTGGGCGGGGTTACAATGAGCAGTTCTTC
size: once; D: .; V: TRBV7-2; J: TRBJ2-7; CDR3: CATSPLSEQYF; DNA: TGTGCCACCTCCCCCCTAAGCGAGCAGTACTTC
size: .; D: .; V: TRBV29-1; J: TRBJ1-1; CDR3: CSVRRGPTNTEAFF; DNA: TGCAGCGTTAGGAGGGGCCCCACGAACACTGAAGCTTTCTTT
size: few; D: TRBD2; V: TRBV5-1; J: TRBJ2-6; CDR3: CASSGQTSGPFSGANVLTF; DNA: TGCGCCAGCAGCGGCCAAACTAGCGGACCCTTCTCTGGGGCCAACGTCCTGACTTTC
size: once; D: .; V: TRBV5-5; J: TRBJ2-7; CDR3: CASSGVARSNEQYF; DNA: TGTGCCAGCAGCGGGGTAGCCCGCTCGAACGAGCAGTACTTC
size: .; D: .; V: TRBV6-6; J: TRBJ1-2; CDR3: CASSRTGDDYGYTF; DNA: TGTGCCAGCAGCAGAACAGGAGATGACTATGGCTACACCTTC
size: .; D: TRBD1; V: TRBV19; J: TRBJ1-5; CDR3: CASSPWTGTVVSQPQHF; DNA: TGTGCCAGTAGTCCTTGGACAGGAACAGTTGTCAGTCAGCCCCAGCATTTT